This TCR beta chain was recorded in a study of shared clonotypes between healthy human individuals. Concerning this clone: Its antigen remains unknown.

Study outcomes and limitations: Researchers found naive subsets generally carried larger estimated richness than memory subsets.

The split of CD4+ cells yielded CD45RA+ naive and CD45RA-negative memory subsets. Sequenced by immunoSEQ multiplex PCR; TCRdb stores in-frame clones only, minus some. The data contain a few million clones, more than 80% of them singletons. Germline CDR1 reads MDHEN; CDR2 reads SYDVKM. Trimming took 5 bases from V and 6 from J; bases not matched to a gene: 11. This CDR3 region has 16 residues. The sequence derives from a man aged 18-30 years in good health. V usage is TRBV28 and J usage is TRBJ2-2; 8 nucleotides match TRBD1. The sample was naive CD4+ T cells sorted from blood. Indicated subset: CD45RA+ positively selected. The CDR3 reads CASSPDRAPLPGELFF. CDR3 DNA: TGTGCCAGCAGTCCGGACAGGGCCCCCTTACCCGGGGAGCTGTTTTTT.